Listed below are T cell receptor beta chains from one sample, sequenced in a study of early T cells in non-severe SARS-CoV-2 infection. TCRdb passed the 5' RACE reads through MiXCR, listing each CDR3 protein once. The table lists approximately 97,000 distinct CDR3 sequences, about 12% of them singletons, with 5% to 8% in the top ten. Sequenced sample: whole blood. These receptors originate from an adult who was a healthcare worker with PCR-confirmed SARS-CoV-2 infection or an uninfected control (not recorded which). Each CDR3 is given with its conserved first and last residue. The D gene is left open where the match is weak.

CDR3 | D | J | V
CASSLGGVQFF | NA | TRBJ2-1 | TRBV5-1
CASLERVSYEQYF | NA | TRBJ2-7 | TRBV6-6
CASRVYSGPYEQYF | TRBD2 | TRBJ2-7 | TRBV2
CSASGLAGSYEQYF | TRBD2 | TRBJ2-7 | TRBV20-1
CASSLFARQVNSPLHF | NA | TRBJ1-6 | TRBV27
CSAGTSEFF | TRBD2 | TRBJ2-1 | TRBV29-1
CSANSPGLDTGELFF | NA | TRBJ2-2 | TRBV20-1
CASSKGSYNEQFF | NA | TRBJ2-1 | TRBV6-2/TRBV6-3
CASSLLAMGLAYYEQYF | TRBD2 | TRBJ2-7 | TRBV11-2
CASSRTGTHNEQFF | TRBD1 | TRBJ2-1 | TRBV12-3/TRBV12-4
CSVAGRGTEAFF | NA | TRBJ1-1 | TRBV29-1
CASRGGLAGDEQYF | TRBD2 | TRBJ2-7 | TRBV6-5
CASTRTSGREETQYF | TRBD2 | TRBJ2-5 | TRBV6-5
CASTSSRLVNHEQFF | NA | TRBJ2-1 | TRBV7-8
CASSHSERDRAQFF | TRBD2 | TRBJ2-1 | TRBV3-1
CASSLSRLVIYEQYF | NA | TRBJ2-7 | TRBV7-2
CSGVKTDTIYF | NA | TRBJ1-3 | TRBV29-1
CASSQEEREHWVNEQFF | TRBD2 | TRBJ2-1 | TRBV4-2
CSANREYSEQFF | NA | TRBJ2-1 | TRBV20-1
CSASETVQAFSYTF | NA | TRBJ1-2 | TRBV20-1
CASSLIQRAYNEQFF | NA | TRBJ2-1 | TRBV7-8
CASSPDTGNTEAFF | NA | TRBJ1-1 | TRBV18
CATSLGTGQGTSGYTF | TRBD1 | TRBJ1-2 | TRBV7-9
CSAQDRGQGDTQYF | TRBD1 | TRBJ2-3 | TRBV20-1
CASSPVPGTGGFGTGELFF | TRBD1 | TRBJ2-2 | TRBV4-1
CSVGTAYEQYF | TRBD1 | TRBJ2-7 | TRBV29-1